This entry lists 25 T cell receptor beta chains sequenced from one sample in a study of T cell responses to AZD1222 COVID-19 vaccine (TCRdb year 2021). The sample's time point, from its label and the paper: baseline before first vaccination. The sample's treatment or condition label is to be understood as: meningococcal conjugate vaccine given as trial control. Libraries were made using the immunoSEQ multiplex PCR assay. TCRdb mirrors the immuneACCESS table, restricted to in-frame sequences. Some clones are absent from its copies; in checked studies, under half trace to an unresolved V gene, and the reason for the others is unknown. The sample table records 80,000 to 100,000 clones; approximately 89% of these occur just once. In total, the top ten clones hold about 2.8% of the sample. Source: peripheral blood, taken on day 0 of MenACWY control vaccination. The receptors originated from an adult in good health.

Only a few counts were recorded for this clone. The chain uses TRBV9 and TRBJ2-5; a weak D match, TRBD2 (7 bases). Germline CDR1 SGDLS, CDR2 YYNGEE. V dropped 2 bases and J dropped 5 bases, with 13 bases sitting between them. The CDR3 is 14 residues long. The CDR3, as DNA: TGTGCCAGCAGCGTTGGGGGGGCCGGGGAGACCCAGTACTTC. Translation: CASSVGGAGETQYF. Full variable domain (missing parts from reference TRBV9 and TRBJ2-5): DSGVTQTPKHLITATGQRVTLRCSPRSGDLSVYWYQQSLDQGLQFLIQYYNGEERAKGNILERFSAQQFPDLHSELNLSSLELGDSALYFCASSVGGAGETQYFGPGTRLLVL.

This chain uses TRBV27 with TRBJ2-2, with D possibly TRBD2 on 7 matching bases. This CDR3 has 15 residues. Germline CDR1 reads MNHEY; CDR2 reads SMNVEV (reference sequence). The V end lost 1 base, the J end lost 10 bases, and 16 bases lay between the germline ends. The CDR3 region is CASSLWGGQVEELFF. CDR3 coding DNA: TGTGCCAGCAGTTTATGGGGGGGGCAGGTCGAGGAGCTGTTTTTT.

The chain combines TRBV29-1 with TRBJ1-6; TRBD1 might be the D (5 bases). The CDR3 extends over 13 amino acids. Germline V gene lookup returns CDR1 SQVTM and CDR2 ANQGSEA. V shed 0 bases and J shed 19 bases, with 19 bases lying between them. The DNA for the CDR3 is TGCAGCGTTGAAGATCCGGATCACGGCGGGGCTCACTTT. It translates to CSVEDPDHGGAHF.

This chain connects TRBV7-9 to TRBJ1-2; TRBD1 aligns across 7 bases. V dropped 4 bases and J dropped 4; count of bases not matched to a gene: 6. CDR1 and CDR2 (germline): SEHNR, FQNEAQ (reference sequence). There are 14 residues in the CDR3. In DNA form, the CDR3 reads TGTGCCAGCAGCTCGAACAGGGGTCTCTATGGCTACACCTTC. Translated: CASSSNRGLYGYTF. The entire variable domain, with the rest obtained from reference TRBV7-9 and TRBJ1-2, is as follows: DTGVSQNPRHKITKRGQNVTFRCDPISEHNRLYWYRQTLGQGPEFLTYFQNEAQLEKSRLLSDRFSAERPKGSFSTLEIQRTEQGDSAMYLCASSSNRGLYGYTFGSGTRLTVV.

The J gene is TRBJ2-7, the V gene TRBV6-5; D is ambiguous. This CDR3 comprises 14 residues. Trimming pared 0 bases from V and 5 bases from J, leaving 11 bases between. Per germline, CDR1 MNHEY and CDR2 SVGAGI. The CDR3 coding sequence is TGTGCCAGCAGTTACTCCTGGGTCAGCGACGAGCAGTACTTC. Its protein product is CASSYSWVSDEQYF.

This clone was counted between two and nine times. The chain links TRBV3-1 (or the pseudogene TRBV3-2) to TRBJ1-1, with 7 bases aligning to TRBD1. CDR1 is LGHDT and CDR2 is YNNKEL in the germline V gene (reference sequence). The CDR3 length is 15 residues. With V trimmed by 1 base and J by 4 bases, 6 bases remained unmatched. CDR3 in amino acids: CASSQAGTEATEAFF. CDR3 nucleotides: TGTGCCAGCAGCCAAGCCGGGACAGAGGCCACTGAAGCTTTCTTT.

The chain uses TRBV7-9 and TRBJ1-5; D is unclear. CDR3 length: 13 residues. The germline V gene encodes CDR1 SEHNR and CDR2 FQNEAQ (reference sequence). V was shortened by 1 base and J by 2 bases, with 3 bases between the two germline ends. The CDR3, as DNA: TGTGCCAGCAGCTTAGTTGGCAATCAGCCCCAGCATTTT. It codes for CASSLVGNQPQHF. The complete variable domain, with remaining parts taken from reference TRBV7-9 and TRBJ1-5, reads DTGVSQNPRHKITKRGQNVTFRCDPISEHNRLYWYRQTLGQGPEFLTYFQNEAQLEKSRLLSDRFSAERPKGSFSTLEIQRTEQGDSAMYLCASSLVGNQPQHFGDGTRLSIL.

As for this clone: This CDR3 is also generated by other DNA sequences in the sample. The CDR3 is CAISGGNTIYF. DNA of the CDR3: TGTGCCATCAGCGGGGGAAACACCATATATTTT. The V call is TRBV10-3, the J call TRBJ1-3; D is unclear. The germline V gene encodes CDR1 ENHRY and CDR2 SYGVKD. The V gene lost 6 bases and the J gene lost 4 bases, with 4 bases spanning the gap. The CDR3 is 11 residues long.

This sequence joins TRBV6-6 and TRBJ1-6; the D gene is possibly TRBD1 (5 bases). CDR1 and CDR2 from the germline V gene are MNHNY and SVGAGI (reference sequence). The CDR3 consists of 15 residues. Trimming removed 8 bases at V and 9 bases at J, with 20 bases between. The CDR3 sequence: CASGQTGRVSSPLHF. The DNA of the CDR3 is TGTGCCAGCGGTCAGACTGGCAGGGTGAGTTCACCCCTCCACTTT.

In regard to this clone: The junction shows a germline mismatch at one end, possibly a read error. The gene calls are TRBV7-7 and TRBJ2-5; D is perhaps TRBD1 (5 bases). The CDR3 covers 15 residues. Looked up from germline, CDR1 is SSHAT and CDR2 is FNYEAQ (reference sequence). Here the CDR3 reads CASSLGRVVQETQYF. CDR3 nucleotides: TGTGCTAGCAGCTTAGGCAGGGTAGTCCAAGAGACCCAGTACTTC. The full variable domain, with the rest looked up from reference TRBV7-7 and TRBJ2-5, is GAGVSQSPRYKVTKRGQDVTLRCDPISSHATLYWYQQALGQGPEFLTYFNYEAQPDKSGLPSDRFSAERPEGSISTLTIQRTEQRDSAMYRCASSLGRVVQETQYFGPGTRLLVL.

This chain connects TRBV3-1 (or the pseudogene TRBV3-2) to TRBJ2-1; 8 nucleotides agree with TRBD2. This CDR3 is 19 amino acids long. V lost 0 bases to trimming and J lost 6 bases; unmatched junction nucleotides: 16. CDR1 and CDR2 from the germline V gene are LGHDT and YNNKEL (reference sequence). The CDR3 region has the DNA TGTGCCAGCAGCCAAGAGAACCGTATAGCGGGGCCGGGAGTCAATGAGCAGTTCTTC. The encoded protein is CASSQENRIAGPGVNEQFF.

The chain combines TRBV18 with TRBJ1-5; 10 bases are shared with TRBD1. Germline V CDR1 and CDR2: KGHSH, LQKENI. The CDR3 is 16 residues long. The trim removed 4 bases at V and 6 bases at J, leaving 9 bases unmatched. The CDR3 DNA sequence: TGTGCCAGCTCACTCGGGACAGGGGAGACGGGTCAGCCCCAGCATTTT. This codes for CASSLGTGETGQPQHF.

This clone was found a few times. The rearrangement joins TRBV10-2 to TRBJ1-1, with a tentative D call TRBD1 (5 bases). CDR3 size: 13 residues. Trimming left V 6 bases short and J 10 bases short, with 18 bases between. In germline, CDR1 is WSHSY, CDR2 SAAADI. The CDR3 sequence: CASRGIGAQGAFF. The CDR3 bases are TGCGCCAGCAGAGGAATAGGGGCGCAGGGAGCTTTCTTT.

V is TRBV5-1 and J is TRBJ2-1; 9 bases are a match to TRBD1. After removal of 4 bases from V and 8 bases from J, the junction contained 10 bases not matched to a gene. Germline loops: CDR1 SGHRS, CDR2 YFSETQ. This CDR3 is 15 amino acids long. The DNA for the CDR3 is TGCGCCAGCAGCATTACAGGGGGCGCCGGCTATGAGCAGTTCTTC. It translates to CASSITGGAGYEQFF.

The V gene is TRBV20-1, the J gene TRBJ1-5, with 8 bases lining up with TRBD1. This CDR3 has 18 residues. With 3 bases clipped from V and 4 bases from J, the junction kept 17 bases outside the gene matches. Germline loops: CDR1 DFQATT, CDR2 SNEGSKA (reference sequence). In nucleotides, the CDR3 is TGCAGTGCTAGTTACTTAGGACAGGGCCCAGGGACAAATCAGCCCCAGCATTTT. Residues: CSASYLGQGPGTNQPQHF.

V gene TRBV19 combines with J gene TRBJ1-6, with D possibly TRBD1 on 5 matching bases. The germline CDR1 and CDR2 sequences are LNHDA and SQIVND (reference sequence). This CDR3 spans 12 amino acids. V lost 7 bases, J lost 8 bases, and 9 bases lay in between. The chain's CDR3 is CASTRGDSPLHF. DNA of the CDR3: TGTGCCAGTACGAGAGGGGATTCACCCCTCCACTTT.

This chain joins TRBV5-4 and TRBJ1-6; D call uncertain. The CDR3 is made up of 15 amino acids. CDR1 is SGHNT and CDR2 is YYREEE in the germline V gene (reference sequence). V was cut by 4 bases and J by 5 bases, with 13 bases left in between. The CDR3 DNA reads TGTGCCAGCAGCCGGGGTACTAACGATAATTCACCCCTCCACTTT. Translation: CASSRGTNDNSPLHF.

V gene TRBV7-8 combines with J gene TRBJ1-2; unclear D gene. Germline V lookup: CDR1 SGHVS, CDR2 FQNEAQ. V gave up 2 bases and J gave up 8 bases, with 12 bases separating them. CDR3 length: 13 amino acids. CDR3 region: CASSLMRSGGYTF. In DNA form, the CDR3 reads TGTGCCAGCAGCTTAATGAGGTCTGGGGGCTACACCTTC.

CDR3 sequence reads: CAWSVLNGAYEQYF. In DNA, the CDR3 is TGTGCCTGGAGTGTATTGAATGGAGCCTACGAGCAGTACTTC. The chain recombines TRBV30 with TRBJ2-7; D is unresolved. Germline V gene sequence: CDR1 GTSNPN, CDR2 SVGIG (reference sequence). This CDR3 has 14 amino acids. Trimming cost V 0 bases and J 2 bases, with 11 bases left between them.

This rearrangement joins TRBV10-2 to TRBJ2-3; 10 nucleotides agree with TRBD2. CDR3 length equals 15 residues. Unmatched junction bases numbered 10, after V lost 8 bases and J lost 5 bases. The germline V gene encodes CDR1 WSHSY and CDR2 SAAADI. Here the CDR3 DNA reads TGCGCCAGCCATGCGAGCGGGGGGGCCGTAGATACGCAGTATTTT. Encoded protein: CASHASGGAVDTQYF.

CDR3 residues: CASSGSHSRGNTIYF. Written as DNA, the CDR3 is TGTGCCAGCAGTGGTTCCCATTCACGGGGAAACACCATATATTTT. The rearrangement joins TRBV28 to TRBJ1-3, with no clear D. The V and J ends lost 5 bases and 4 bases respectively, with 15 bases between them. Germline V CDR1 and CDR2: MDHEN, SYDVKM. The CDR3 loop spans 15 amino acids.

The chain uses TRBV27 and TRBJ2-7; TRBD1 or TRBD2 may be the D gene (6 bases each). Germline V lookup: CDR1 MNHEY, CDR2 SMNVEV (reference sequence). This CDR3 is built from 12 residues. V shed 3 bases and J shed 7 bases, with 10 bases lying between them. CDR3 residues: CASSFGGTEQYF. The CDR3 coding sequence is TGTGCCAGCAGTTTTGGGGGGACAGAGCAGTACTTC.

The chain is built from TRBV11-1 and TRBJ2-7; no clear D. Germline CDR1 SGHAT, CDR2 FQDESV (reference sequence). This CDR3 comprises 11 residues. V was shortened by 5 bases and J by 3 bases, with 5 bases between the two germline ends. The CDR3 nucleotides are TGTGCCAGCAGCCCTCTCTACGAGCAGTACTTC. This encodes CASSPLYEQYF.

The V and J genes are TRBV5-1 and TRBJ2-7; D might be TRBD1 (5 bases). In germline, CDR1 is SGHRS, CDR2 YFSETQ. CDR3 length: 13 residues. Trimming took 0 bases from V and 7 from J, leaving 11 bases between them. In DNA form, the CDR3 reads TGCGCCAGCAGCTTGGAGTCAGGGTGGGAGCAGTACTTC. The encoded protein is CASSLESGWEQYF.

The V gene is TRBV7-3, the J gene TRBJ2-1; D may be TRBD2 (7 bases). This CDR3 is 11 amino acids long. The V and J ends lost 3 bases and 15 bases respectively, with 12 bases between them. CDR1 and CDR2 (germline): SGHTA, FQGTGA. The CDR3 protein is CASSFGRGRFF. For the CDR3, the DNA is TGTGCCAGCAGCTTCGGGCGGGGGCGGTTCTTC.